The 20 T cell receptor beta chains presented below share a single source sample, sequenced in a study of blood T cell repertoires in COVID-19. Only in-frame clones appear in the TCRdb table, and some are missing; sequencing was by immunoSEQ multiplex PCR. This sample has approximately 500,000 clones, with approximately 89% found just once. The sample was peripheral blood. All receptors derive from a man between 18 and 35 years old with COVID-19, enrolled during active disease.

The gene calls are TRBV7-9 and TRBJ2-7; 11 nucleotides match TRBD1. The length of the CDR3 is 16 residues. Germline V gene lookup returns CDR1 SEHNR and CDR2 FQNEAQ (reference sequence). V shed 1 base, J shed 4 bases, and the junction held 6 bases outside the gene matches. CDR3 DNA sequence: TGTGCCAGCAGCTTAGATCGGACAGGGGGCGATTACGAGCAGTACTTC. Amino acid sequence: CASSLDRTGGDYEQYF.

This CDR3 reads CAWKRGRSRGLDSEAFF. The CDR3 DNA follows: TGTGCCTGGAAGAGGGGGCGGTCTAGGGGATTGGACTCTGAAGCTTTCTTT. The rearrangement uses TRBV30 and TRBJ1-1, with 7 bases matching TRBD1. The V segment lost 4 bases and the J segment 6 bases; nucleotides outside the gene matches: 20. From germline, CDR1 is GTSNPN and CDR2 SVGIG (reference sequence). The CDR3 covers 17 residues.

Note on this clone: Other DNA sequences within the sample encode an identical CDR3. CDR3 in amino acids: CATRTSGTSTDTQYF. The CDR3 region has the DNA TGTGCCACCAGGACTAGCGGGACGAGCACAGATACGCAGTATTTT. The chain has TRBV19 and TRBJ2-3; TRBD2 matches 12 bases. The germline V gene has CDR1 LNHDA and CDR2 SQIVND (reference sequence). CDR3 size: 15 residues. Trimming at V came to 10 bases and at J to 0 bases, leaving 5 bases not matched to a gene. Looking up the rest from reference TRBV19 and TRBJ2-3 gives the full variable domain: DGGITQSPKYLFRKEGQNVTLSCEQNLNHDAMYWYRQDPGQGLRLIYYSQIVNDFQKGDIAEGYSVSREKKESFPLTVTSAQKNPTAFYLCATRTSGTSTDTQYFGPGTRLTVL.

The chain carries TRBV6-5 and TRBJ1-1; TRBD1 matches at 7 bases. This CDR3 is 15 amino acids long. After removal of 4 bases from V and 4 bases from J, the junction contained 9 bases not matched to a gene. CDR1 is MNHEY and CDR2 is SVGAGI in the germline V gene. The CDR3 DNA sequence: TGTGCCAGCAGTTTCCGCAGGGGGGCTGGCACTGAAGCTTTCTTT. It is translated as CASSFRRGAGTEAFF.

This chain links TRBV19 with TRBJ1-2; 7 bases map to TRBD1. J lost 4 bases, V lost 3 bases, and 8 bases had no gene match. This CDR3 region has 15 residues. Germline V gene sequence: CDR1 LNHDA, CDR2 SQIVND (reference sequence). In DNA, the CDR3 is TGTGCCAGTAGTATGGGAAACACAGGGGTCTATGGCTACACCTTC. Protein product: CASSMGNTGVYGYTF.

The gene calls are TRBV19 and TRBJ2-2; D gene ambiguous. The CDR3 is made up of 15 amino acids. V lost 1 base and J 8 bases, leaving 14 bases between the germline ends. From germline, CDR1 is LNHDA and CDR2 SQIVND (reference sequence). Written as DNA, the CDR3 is TGTGCCAGTAGTATAGGTGGGCCTCCCGTAGGGGAGCTGTTTTTT. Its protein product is CASSIGGPPVGELFF.

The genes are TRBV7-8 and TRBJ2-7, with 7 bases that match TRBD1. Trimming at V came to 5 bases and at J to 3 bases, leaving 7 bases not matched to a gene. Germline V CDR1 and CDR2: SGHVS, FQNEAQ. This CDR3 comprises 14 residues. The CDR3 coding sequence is TGTGCCAGCAGCCCGACAGGGAGTAACTACGAGCAGTACTTC. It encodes CASSPTGSNYEQYF.

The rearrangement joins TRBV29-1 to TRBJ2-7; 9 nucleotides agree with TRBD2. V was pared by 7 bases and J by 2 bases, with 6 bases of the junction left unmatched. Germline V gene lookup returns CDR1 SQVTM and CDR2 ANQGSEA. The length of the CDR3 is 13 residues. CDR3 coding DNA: TGCAGCGCCCTGACTAGCGGAGCCTACGAGCAGTACTTC. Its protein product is CSALTSGAYEQYF.

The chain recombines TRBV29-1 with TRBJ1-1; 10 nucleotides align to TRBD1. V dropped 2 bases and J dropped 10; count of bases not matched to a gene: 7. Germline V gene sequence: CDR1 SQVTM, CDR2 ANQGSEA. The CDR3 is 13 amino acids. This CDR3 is CSVENRTGGTAFF. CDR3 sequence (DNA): TGCAGCGTTGAAAACAGGACAGGGGGGACAGCTTTCTTT.

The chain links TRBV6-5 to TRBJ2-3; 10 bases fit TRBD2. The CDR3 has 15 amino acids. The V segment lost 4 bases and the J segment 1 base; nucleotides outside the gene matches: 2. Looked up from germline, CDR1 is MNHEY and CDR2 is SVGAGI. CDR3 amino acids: CASSLAGGRTDTQYF. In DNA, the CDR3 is TGTGCCAGCAGTTTAGCGGGGGGACGCACAGATACGCAGTATTTT.

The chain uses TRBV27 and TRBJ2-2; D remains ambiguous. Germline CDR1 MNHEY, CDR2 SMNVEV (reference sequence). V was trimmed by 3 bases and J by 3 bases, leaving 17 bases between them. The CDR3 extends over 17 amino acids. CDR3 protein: CASSLLNGTSYTGELFF. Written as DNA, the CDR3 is TGTGCCAGCAGTTTGTTGAATGGCACCTCGTACACCGGGGAGCTGTTTTTT.

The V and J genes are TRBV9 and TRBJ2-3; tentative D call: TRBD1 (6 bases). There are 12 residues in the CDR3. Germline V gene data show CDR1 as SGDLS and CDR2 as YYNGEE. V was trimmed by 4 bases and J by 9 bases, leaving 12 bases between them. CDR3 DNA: TGTGCCAGCAGCTCAGGACAGAGGACGCAGTATTTT. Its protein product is CASSSGQRTQYF.

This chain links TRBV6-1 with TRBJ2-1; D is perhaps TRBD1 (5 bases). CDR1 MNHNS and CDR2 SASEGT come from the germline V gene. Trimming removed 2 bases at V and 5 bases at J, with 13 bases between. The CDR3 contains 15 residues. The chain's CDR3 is CASSESRGAHNEQFF. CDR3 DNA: TGTGCCAGCAGTGAAAGTAGGGGCGCCCACAATGAGCAGTTCTTC.

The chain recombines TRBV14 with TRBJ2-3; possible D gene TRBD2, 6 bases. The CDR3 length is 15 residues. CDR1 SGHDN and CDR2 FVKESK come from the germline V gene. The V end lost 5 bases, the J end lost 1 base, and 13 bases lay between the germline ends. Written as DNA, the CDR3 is TGTGCCAGCAGCGCGACGGGACTCGGCACAGATACGCAGTATTTT. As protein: CASSATGLGTDTQYF.

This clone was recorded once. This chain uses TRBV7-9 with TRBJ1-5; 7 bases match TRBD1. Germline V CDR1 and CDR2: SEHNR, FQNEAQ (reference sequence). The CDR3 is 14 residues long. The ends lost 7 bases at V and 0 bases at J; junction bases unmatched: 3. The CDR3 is CASTRQGSNQPQHF. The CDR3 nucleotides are TGTGCCAGCACCCGACAGGGTAGCAATCAGCCCCAGCATTTT. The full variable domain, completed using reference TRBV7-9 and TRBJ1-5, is DTGVSQNPRHKITKRGQNVTFRCDPISEHNRLYWYRQTLGQGPEFLTYFQNEAQLEKSRLLSDRFSAERPKGSFSTLEIQRTEQGDSAMYLCASTRQGSNQPQHFGDGTRLSIL.

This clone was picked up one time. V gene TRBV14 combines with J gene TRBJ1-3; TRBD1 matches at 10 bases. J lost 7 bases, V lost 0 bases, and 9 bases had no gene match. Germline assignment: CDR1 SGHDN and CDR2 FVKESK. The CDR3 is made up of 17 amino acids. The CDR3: CASSQDSGTGVRNTIYF. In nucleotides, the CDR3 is TGTGCCAGCAGCCAAGACTCCGGGACAGGGGTGAGGAACACCATATATTTT.

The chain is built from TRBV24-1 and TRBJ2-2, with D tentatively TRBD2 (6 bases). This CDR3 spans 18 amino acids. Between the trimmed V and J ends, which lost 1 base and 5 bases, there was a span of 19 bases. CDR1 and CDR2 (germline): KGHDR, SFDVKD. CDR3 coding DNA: TGTGCCACCAGTGATTTTGTGTCGGGAGATGATCGTACCGGGGAGCTGTTTTTT. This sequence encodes CATSDFVSGDDRTGELFF.

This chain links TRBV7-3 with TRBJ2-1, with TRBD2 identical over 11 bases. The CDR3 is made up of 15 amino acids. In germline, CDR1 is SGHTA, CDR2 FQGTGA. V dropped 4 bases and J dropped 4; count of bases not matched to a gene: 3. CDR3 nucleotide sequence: TGTGCCAGCAGCTACCTAGCGGGGGGATACAATGAGCAGTTCTTC. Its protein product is CASSYLAGGYNEQFF.

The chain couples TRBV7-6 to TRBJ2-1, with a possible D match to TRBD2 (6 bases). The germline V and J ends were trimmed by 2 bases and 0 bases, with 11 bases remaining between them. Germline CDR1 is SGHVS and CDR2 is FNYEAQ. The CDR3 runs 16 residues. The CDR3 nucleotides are TGTGCCAGCAGCTTAACTGCGGGGAGCTCCTACAATGAGCAGTTCTTC. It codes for CASSLTAGSSYNEQFF. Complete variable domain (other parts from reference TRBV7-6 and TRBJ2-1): GAGVSQSPRYKVTKRGQDVALRCDPISGHVSLYWYRQALGQGPEFLTYFNYEAQQDKSGLPNDRFSAERPEGSISTLTIQRTEQRDSAMYRCASSLTAGSSYNEQFFGPGTRLTVL.

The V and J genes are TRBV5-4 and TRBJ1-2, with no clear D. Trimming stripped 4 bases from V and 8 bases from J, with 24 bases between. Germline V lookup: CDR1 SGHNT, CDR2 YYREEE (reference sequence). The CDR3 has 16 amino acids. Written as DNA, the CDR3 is TGTGCCAGCAGCCCCGGGATGCAGGCCCTAACGGGAGGCTACACCTTC. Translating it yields CASSPGMQALTGGYTF.